Each of the 5 T cell receptor beta chains below was sequenced from the same sample in a study of blood T cell repertoires in COVID-19. The assay was immunoSEQ multiplex PCR, and TCRdb's table has in-frame clones only and misses some. The sample has around 110,000 clones; just over 90% are singletons. Sequenced sample: peripheral blood. The receptor source for this set is a human donor with active COVID-19. The donor label of this sample is uncertain.

The chain has TRBV9 and TRBJ2-3; the D gene is possibly TRBD2 (6 bases). Per the germline V gene, CDR1 is SGDLS and CDR2 is YYNGEE. The CDR3 is 12 amino acids. Trimming took off 3 bases at V and 7 bases at J, with 9 bases between the two ends. The CDR3 is CASSAGLYTQYF. For the CDR3, the DNA is TGTGCCAGCAGCGCGGGACTGTATACGCAGTATTTT.

The rearrangement joins TRBV12-3 or TRBV12-4 to TRBJ2-1; TRBD2 might be the D (5 bases). The CDR3 totals 12 residues. The V and J ends lost 1 base and 14 bases respectively, with 12 bases between them. CDR3 loop: CASSLGGRREFF. CDR3 DNA: TGTGCCAGCAGTTTAGGAGGCCGGCGGGAGTTCTTC.

The chain links TRBV7-2 to TRBJ2-3; weak D call: TRBD2 (5 bases). Germline assignment: CDR1 SGHTA and CDR2 FQGNSA. The CDR3 is made up of 17 amino acids. Trimming left V 3 bases short and J 0 bases short, with 16 bases between. The CDR3 DNA reads as TGTGCCAGCAGCTTCCGACCTACTAGAGAAAGCACAGATACGCAGTATTTT. Translating it yields CASSFRPTRESTDTQYF.

Concerning this clone itself: The same CDR3 also results from other DNA sequences found in this sample. The CDR3 DNA is TGTGCCAGCAGCTTAGTTGGAGGGCCAGATACGCAGTATTTT. Its protein is CASSLVGGPDTQYF. The rearrangement uses TRBV7-2 and TRBJ2-3; tentative D call: TRBD2 (6 bases). With 1 base removed from V and 4 bases from J, the gap between germline ends came to 9 bases. This CDR3 spans 14 amino acids. The germline gives CDR1 SGHTA, CDR2 FQGNSA.

CDR3 residues: CASSGLLAGGTDTQYF. In DNA form, the CDR3 reads TGTGCCAGCAGCGGGCTACTAGCGGGGGGCACAGATACGCAGTATTTT. The chain uses TRBV9 and TRBJ2-3; 11 positions match TRBD2. The J segment lost 1 base and the V segment lost 3 bases, leaving 4 bases of the junction unmatched. Germline assignment: CDR1 SGDLS and CDR2 YYNGEE. CDR3 length: 16 amino acids.